The rows below give T cell receptor beta chains drawn from one sample of a study of blood T cell repertoires in COVID-19. The protocol was immunoSEQ multiplex PCR, while the TCRdb copy is restricted to in-frame clones and leaves out a portion. The sample includes 110,000 to 150,000 clones, nearly 85% of them seen just once. The source material was peripheral blood. These receptors all stem from a human donor in a cohort sampled during active COVID-19. Each CDR3 is given with its conserved first and last residue. The order of the fields is J gene, D gene, V gene, clone size, CDR3 protein, CDR3 DNA. D genes are given only for firm matches. Clone sizes are given selectively: once, few, many, or a class where the clone is expanded.

TRBJ2-1 | TRBD2 | TRBV12-3/TRBV12-4 | . | CASSASGAGGPVF | TGTGCCAGCAGTGCGTCGGGAGCGGGGGGTCCGGTCTTC
TRBJ1-1 | . | TRBV25-1 | . | CASSRSEGTEAFF | TGTGCCAGCAGTCGAAGCGAAGGAACTGAAGCTTTCTTT
TRBJ1-4 | . | TRBV10-3 | . | CATRAGGDEKLFF | TGTGCCACAAGAGCGGGGGGCGATGAAAAACTGTTTTTT
TRBJ1-4 | TRBD1 | TRBV4-3 | . | CASSPRQGGNEKLFF | TGCGCCAGCAGCCCTAGACAGGGGGGCAATGAAAAACTGTTTTTT
TRBJ2-3 | TRBD1 | TRBV5-1 | . | CASSAGTGEDTQYF | TGCGCCAGCAGCGCCGGGACAGGGGAAGATACGCAGTATTTT
TRBJ1-1 | . | TRBV19 | . | CASSTPGLNTEAFF | TGTGCCAGTAGTACCCCAGGCCTGAACACTGAAGCTTTCTTT
TRBJ2-7 | . | TRBV25-1 | once | CASRSPASYEQYF | TGTGCCAGCAGATCACCCGCCAGCTACGAGCAGTACTTC
TRBJ1-2 | . | TRBV5-5 | many | CASSLAGSYGYTF | TGTGCCAGCAGCTTGGCAGGGTCCTATGGCTACACCTTC
TRBJ1-2 | . | TRBV6-6 | . | CASSYGGKDGYTF | TGTGCCAGCAGTTACGGGGGGAAGGATGGCTACACCTTC
TRBJ2-1 | TRBD2 | TRBV14 | . | CASSLRSGTSGRNEQFF | TGTGCCAGCAGCCTAAGAAGCGGGACTAGCGGGAGAAATGAGCAGTTCTTC
TRBJ1-1 | . | TRBV19 | . | CASSLLGGDTEAFF | TGTGCCAGTAGTCTGCTGGGCGGGGACACTGAAGCTTTCTTT
TRBJ2-2 | . | TRBV6-5 | . | CASKGFGGELFF | TGTGCCAGCAAGGGGTTCGGCGGGGAGCTGTTTTTT
TRBJ2-1 | TRBD2 | TRBV18 | . | CASSPRLADNEQFF | TGTGCCAGCTCACCTCGCCTAGCGGACAATGAGCAGTTCTTC
TRBJ1-2 | . | TRBV19 | . | CASSPPGGGEGGYTF | TGTGCCAGTAGCCCACCCGGGGGAGGGGAGGGTGGCTACACCTTC
TRBJ2-2 | . | TRBV5-4 | . | CASSLRQGVGELFF | TGTGCCAGCAGCTTGCGCCAGGGTGTCGGGGAGCTGTTTTTT
TRBJ2-4 | TRBD1 | TRBV6-5 | . | CASGARDRLNIQYF | TGTGCCAGCGGGGCCCGGGACAGATTGAACATTCAGTACTTC
TRBJ2-3 | TRBD1 | TRBV5-1 | . | CASSFRTGGTDTQYF | TGCGCCAGCAGCTTTAGGACAGGCGGCACAGATACGCAGTATTTT
TRBJ1-3 | . | TRBV5-1 | . | CASSATWGGNSGNTIYF | TGCGCCAGCAGCGCCACTTGGGGAGGCAACTCTGGAAACACCATATATTTT
TRBJ1-1 | . | TRBV30 | . | CAWSGNREDTEAFF | TGTGCCTGGAGTGGAAACAGGGAAGACACTGAAGCTTTCTTT
TRBJ1-4 | . | TRBV29-1 | once | CSAYKTGEKLFF | TGCAGCGCCTACAAAACGGGAGAAAAACTGTTTTTT
TRBJ1-1 | . | TRBV29-1 | . | CSVRGVGPEAFF | TGCAGCGTTCGGGGGGTCGGCCCTGAAGCTTTCTTT
TRBJ2-5 | . | TRBV25-1 | . | CASSEWGEETQYF | TGTGCCAGCAGTGAATGGGGGGAGGAGACCCAGTACTTC
TRBJ2-3 | TRBD1 | TRBV19 | . | CASSTDRGPNTQYF | TGTGCCAGTAGTACGGACAGGGGGCCAAATACGCAGTATTTT
TRBJ2-2 | TRBD2 | TRBV5-4 | . | CASSPGLAGGTGELFF | TGTGCCAGCAGCCCAGGACTGGCGGGGGGTACCGGGGAGCTGTTTTTT
TRBJ2-1 | TRBD2 | TRBV2 | . | CASSQLASGKNEQFF | TGTGCCAGCAGCCAATTGGCTAGCGGGAAGAATGAGCAGTTCTTC
TRBJ2-2 | . | TRBV11-3 | . | CASSTLTATGELFF | TGTGCCAGCAGCACCCTGACAGCTACCGGGGAGCTGTTTTTT
TRBJ1-4 | TRBD1 | TRBV19 | . | CASSMGQGAGEKLFF | TGTGCCAGTAGTATGGGACAGGGGGCCGGTGAAAAACTGTTTTTT
TRBJ1-1 | . | TRBV2 | . | CASSETGHTEAFF | TGTGCCAGCAGTGAGACAGGTCACACTGAAGCTTTCTTT
TRBJ1-6 | TRBD1 | TRBV5-1 | . | CASRRTGDNSPLHF | TGCGCCAGCAGGCGGACAGGAGATAATTCACCCCTCCACTTT
TRBJ1-2 | TRBD1 | TRBV6-2/TRBV6-3 | many | CASSSLPGQGAYGYTF | TGTGCCAGCAGTTCCCTACCGGGACAGGGGGCGTATGGCTACACCTTC
TRBJ2-3 | TRBD2 | TRBV13 | once | CASSQSGRAADTQYF | TGTGCCAGCAGCCAAAGCGGGAGGGCCGCAGATACGCAGTATTTT
TRBJ2-3 | . | TRBV5-1 | . | CASRTTGTYTDTQYF | TGCGCCAGCAGGACTACCGGGACTTACACAGATACGCAGTATTTT
TRBJ1-2 | TRBD1 | TRBV7-3 | . | CASSKNGQGYGYTF | TGTGCCAGCAGCAAAAACGGACAGGGTTATGGCTACACCTTC
TRBJ1-1 | . | TRBV27 | . | CASRSPTRGQAEAFF | TGTGCCAGCCGAAGTCCTACTCGGGGACAAGCTGAAGCTTTCTTT
TRBJ1-2 | . | TRBV7-9 | . | CASSWRQSDGYTF | TGTGCCAGCAGCTGGAGACAGTCTGATGGCTACACCTTC
TRBJ2-3 | . | TRBV5-4 | . | CASSLPRGTQYF | TGTGCCAGCAGCTTGCCGCGAGGAACGCAGTATTTT
TRBJ1-1 | . | TRBV6-5 | . | CASSYSPGPNTEAFF | TGTGCCAGCAGTTACTCTCCAGGGCCGAACACTGAAGCTTTCTTT
TRBJ2-7 | . | TRBV11-3 | . | CASSLQGEQYF | TGTGCCAGCAGCTTACAGGGTGAGCAGTACTTC
TRBJ1-6 | TRBD1 | TRBV15 | . | CATSTRTGVKSSYNSPLHF | TGTGCCACCAGCACCAGGACAGGGGTCAAGAGCTCCTATAATTCACCCCTCCACTTT
TRBJ1-2 | . | TRBV9 | . | CASSPLGYGYTF | TGTGCCAGCAGCCCACTTGGCTATGGCTACACCTTC
TRBJ2-2 | TRBD2 | TRBV6-5 | . | CASSPLAGRAGELFF | TGTGCCAGCAGTCCCCTAGCGGGGAGGGCCGGGGAGCTGTTTTTT
TRBJ2-5 | . | TRBV6-6 | . | CASAIGGETKTQYF | TGTGCCAGCGCCATTGGAGGGGAGACGAAGACCCAGTACTTC
TRBJ1-3 | . | TRBV30 | . | CAWSATGNTIYF | TGTGCCTGGAGTGCGACAGGAAACACCATATATTTT
TRBJ1-6 | TRBD1 | TRBV9 | . | CASSYGTGNSPLHF | TGTGCCAGCAGCTATGGGACAGGGAACTCACCCCTCCACTTT
TRBJ2-5 | . | TRBV15 | . | CATSRDSGKETQYF | TGTGCCACCAGCAGGGACAGTGGGAAAGAGACCCAGTACTTC
TRBJ2-3 | . | TRBV10-3 | . | CAISEQADTQYF | TGTGCCATCAGTGAGCAGGCTGATACGCAGTATTTT
TRBJ2-2 | . | TRBV3-1/TRBV3-2 | . | CASSQVEAGELFF | TGTGCCAGCAGCCAAGTTGAGGCCGGGGAGCTGTTTTTT
TRBJ2-3 | TRBD2 | TRBV6-2/TRBV6-3 | . | CASSTRASGGVRDTQYF | TGTGCCAGCAGCACCCGGGCTAGCGGGGGTGTTAGGGATACGCAGTATTTT
TRBJ1-3 | . | TRBV2 | . | CASSAQANRNLGNTIYF | TGTGCCAGCAGTGCACAGGCGAATCGCAATCTGGGAAACACCATATATTTT
TRBJ1-4 | TRBD1 | TRBV10-3 | . | CAISDRGEEKLFF | TGTGCCATCAGTGACAGGGGGGAAGAAAAACTGTTTTTT
TRBJ1-2 | . | TRBV27 | . | CASSPAGPYGYTF | TGTGCCAGCAGTCCAGCAGGCCCCTATGGCTACACCTTC
TRBJ2-3 | . | TRBV4-1 | . | CASSQDRRGSSTDTQYF | TGCGCCAGCAGCCAAGATAGAAGGGGCTCTAGCACAGATACGCAGTATTTT
TRBJ2-5 | . | TRBV7-2 | . | CASSFQGGGETQYF | TGTGCCAGCAGCTTCCAGGGAGGTGGGGAGACCCAGTACTTC
TRBJ2-5 | . | TRBV28 | . | CASSIRGKEETQYF | TGTGCCAGCAGCATCAGGGGCAAGGAGGAGACCCAGTACTTC
TRBJ1-1 | . | TRBV29-1 | once | CSVVNPSRNTEAFF | TGCAGCGTTGTAAATCCGAGTAGGAACACTGAAGCTTTCTTT
TRBJ1-4 | . | TRBV7-9 | . | CASSQRKGLVNEKLFF | TGTGCCAGCAGCCAACGCAAGGGGCTTGTTAATGAAAAACTGTTTTTT
TRBJ2-4 | . | TRBV19 | . | CASSGQGYKNIQYF | TGTGCCAGTAGTGGTCAGGGATACAAAAACATTCAGTACTTC
TRBJ1-2 | TRBD1 | TRBV27 | few | CASSVRGTGVFGYTF | TGTGCCAGCAGCGTACGAGGGACAGGGGTTTTTGGCTACACCTTC
TRBJ1-5 | . | TRBV6-2/TRBV6-3 | . | CASSVALGNQPQHF | TGTGCCAGCAGTGTAGCACTTGGCAATCAGCCCCAGCATTTT